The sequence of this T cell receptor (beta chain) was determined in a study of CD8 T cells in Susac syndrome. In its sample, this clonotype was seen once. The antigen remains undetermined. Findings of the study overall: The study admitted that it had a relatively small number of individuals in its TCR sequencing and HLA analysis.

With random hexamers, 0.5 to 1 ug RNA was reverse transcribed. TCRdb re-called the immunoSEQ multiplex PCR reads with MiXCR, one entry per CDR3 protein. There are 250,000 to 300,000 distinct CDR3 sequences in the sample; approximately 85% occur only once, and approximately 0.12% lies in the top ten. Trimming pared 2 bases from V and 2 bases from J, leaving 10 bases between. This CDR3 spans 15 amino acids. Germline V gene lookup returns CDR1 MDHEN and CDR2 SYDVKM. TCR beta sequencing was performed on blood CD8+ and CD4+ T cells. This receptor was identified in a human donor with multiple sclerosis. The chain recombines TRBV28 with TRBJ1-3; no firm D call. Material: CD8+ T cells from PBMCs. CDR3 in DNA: TGTGCCAGCAGTTTAGTCCGGACCGCTGGAAACACCATATATTTT. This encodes CASSLVRTAGNTIYF.